Presented here are 26 T cell receptor beta chains from one specimen sequenced in a study of read filtering for tumor transcriptome and immune sequencing. This library used around 400 ng RNA and molecular barcoded adaptors spanning alpha/delta and beta/gamma chains. TCRdb re-analysed the reads in MiXCR, keeping a single row per CDR3 protein. The profile shows 75,000 to 95,000 distinct CDR3 sequences, roughly 21% of them singletons. Sequenced: a population of CD138-negative cells sorted from bone marrow. The source is a donor aged 40 or over with multiple myeloma.

For this clonotype: At one end, the junction sequence differs from germline, possibly due to a read error. The chain joins TRBV5-4 to TRBJ2-3; the match to TRBD2 covers 12 bases. CDR1 and CDR2 from the germline V gene are SGHNT and YYREEE (reference sequence). This CDR3 contains 16 residues. The CDR3 DNA sequence: TGTGCCAGCAGCAACAGACTAGCGGGGGATCTGGATACGCGGTATTTT. Translation gives CASSNRLAGDLDTRYF. The full variable domain, its missing parts supplied by reference TRBV5-4 and TRBJ2-3, is ETGVTQSPTHLIKTRGQQVTLRCSSQSGHNTVSWYQQALGQGPQFIFQYYREEENGRGNFPPRFSGLQFPNYSSELNVNALELDDSALYLCASSNRLAGDLDTRYFGPGTRLTVL.

This clonotype was detected only a few times. The V call is TRBV18, the J call TRBJ2-7, with D perhaps TRBD2 (5 bases). Germline V lookup: CDR1 KGHSH, CDR2 LQKENI. This CDR3 contains 14 residues. V lost 4 bases to trimming and J lost 4 bases, with 14 bases between them. The CDR3 sequence is CASSLRVGFYEQYF. The CDR3 DNA reads TGTGCCAGCTCACTGCGGGTCGGGTTTTACGAGCAGTACTTC.

At least ten counts were recorded for this clonotype. This rearrangement joins TRBV6-1 to TRBJ2-3; 8 positions agree with TRBD2. Trimming removed 4 bases from V and 4 bases from J; junction bases left unmatched: 10. This CDR3 region has 16 residues. Germline V gene data show CDR1 as MNHNS and CDR2 as SASEGT. The CDR3 bases are TGTGCCAGCAGTGCTAAACGGGGGGGCATCTCAGATACGCAGTATTTT. Residues: CASSAKRGGISDTQYF.

Ten or more counts support this clonotype. The rearrangement uses TRBV28 and TRBJ2-6; no reliable D call. The CDR3 length is 12 residues. The germline V gene has CDR1 MDHEN and CDR2 SYDVKM. V was clipped by 5 bases and J by 4 bases, with 3 bases between them. The CDR3 region is CASSTGANVLTF. CDR3 DNA sequence: TGTGCCAGCAGTACCGGGGCCAACGTCCTGACTTTC.

The V call is TRBV25-1, the J call TRBJ2-6, with D perhaps being TRBD1 or TRBD2 (5 bases each). CDR3 length equals 16 residues. Trimming left V 0 bases short and J 2 bases short, with 8 bases between. The germline CDR1 and CDR2 sequences are MGHDK and SYGVNS. The CDR3 region has the DNA TGTGCCAGCAGTGAATATAGGGACCCTGGGGCCAACGTCCTGACTTTC. The encoded protein is CASSEYRDPGANVLTF.

This clonotype was observed at least ten times. CDR3 sequence (DNA): TGTGCCAGCAGTCAACTAGCGAGACTCTACAATGAGCAGTTCTTC. Its translation: CASSQLARLYNEQFF. The V and J genes are TRBV12-3 or TRBV12-4 and TRBJ2-1; 7 positions agree with TRBD2. J lost 3 bases, V lost 5 bases, and 7 bases had no gene match. The length of the CDR3 is 15 residues.

As to this clonotype: The junction does not match germline at one end; this may be a read error. The genes are TRBV5-1 and TRBJ1-5; 7 nucleotides line up with TRBD1. The CDR3 covers 16 residues. From germline, CDR1 is SGHRS and CDR2 YFSETQ. The CDR3 loop is CASSLRTGDSNQPQHF. CDR3 nucleotides: TGCGCCAGTAGCTTGCGTACAGGGGATAGCAATCAGCCCCAGCATTTT.

Remarks on this clonotype: With only one base between it and a far larger clone, this is likely a read error. The CDR3, as DNA: TGTGCCAGCAGCCGGGCAGAAAACAATGAGCAGTTCTTC. This gives the protein CASSRAENNEQFF. The chain couples TRBV4-1 to TRBJ2-1, with no clear D. The CDR3 extends over 13 amino acids. Germline V lookup: CDR1 MGHRA, CDR2 YSYEKL.

V gene TRBV4-1 combines with J gene TRBJ2-5; D might be TRBD1 (7 bases). V lost 3 bases and J 7 bases, leaving 15 bases between the germline ends. CDR1 and CDR2 from the germline V gene are MGHRA and YSYEKL. This CDR3 is 14 amino acids long. The CDR3 coding sequence is TGCGCCAGCAGCCAGGCCTCAGGGGGGCGGACCCAGTACTTC. Protein: CASSQASGGRTQYF.

This clonotype was observed many times. V gene TRBV21-1 combines with J gene TRBJ1-4. TRBV21-1 is labeled a pseudogene. This CDR3 has 13 amino acids. CDR3 DNA: TGTGCCAGTAGACCCTCTTCCCCTGAAAAACTGTTTTTT. It translates to CASRPSSPEKLFF.

This clonotype was found many times. This sequence joins TRBV5-1 and TRBJ1-1; 8 bases map to TRBD1. The CDR3 runs to 13 residues. Germline lookup yields CDR1 SGHRS and CDR2 YFSETQ. V shed 3 bases, J shed 5 bases, and the junction held 3 bases outside the gene matches. CDR3: CASSSTGATEAFF. CDR3 nucleotides: TGCGCCAGCAGCTCGACAGGGGCTACTGAAGCTTTCTTT.

Concerning this clonotype: The conserved phenylalanine or tryptophan is not found at the CDR3 terminus, so this likely reflects a read error. The chain carries TRBV10-3 and TRBJ2-3; 8 bases fit TRBD2. The germline V gene has CDR1 ENHRY and CDR2 SYGVKD. With 8 bases clipped from V and 6 bases from J, the junction kept 1 base outside the gene matches. The CDR3 extends over 11 amino acids. The CDR3 here is CAIGGGDTQYL. CDR3 sequence (DNA): TGTGCCATCGGCGGGGGGGATACGCAGTATCTT.

This clonotype was seen repeatedly, ten times or more. The chain combines TRBV28 with TRBJ2-5; D is undetermined. Trimming removed 5 bases at V and 5 bases at J, with 18 bases between. CDR1 is MDHEN and CDR2 is SYDVKM in the germline V gene. The CDR3 loop spans 15 amino acids. CDR3 protein: CASSMVGPPVETQYF. The CDR3 region has the DNA TGTGCCAGCAGTATGGTCGGCCCCCCGGTGGAGACCCAGTACTTC.

V is TRBV7-9 and J is TRBJ2-3; D not certain. The germline V gene encodes CDR1 SEHNR and CDR2 FQNEAQ (reference sequence). This CDR3 is 12 amino acids long. Trimming shortened V by 3 bases and J by 7 bases, and 8 bases separated the two germline ends. CDR3 nucleotides: TGTGCCAGCAGCTTGGGGTCAAATACGCAGTATTTT. Translation: CASSLGSNTQYF.

The table lists this clonotype with many counts. The V call is TRBV2, the J call TRBJ1-1; 9 nucleotides agree with TRBD1. CDR1 SNHLY and CDR2 FYNNEI come from the germline V gene. The CDR3 loop spans 15 amino acids. After removal of 4 bases from V and 1 base from J, the junction contained 4 bases not matched to a gene. CDR3 DNA: TGTGCCAGCAGTGGACAGGGGGTGGGGAACACTGAAGCTTTCTTT. This translates into CASSGQGVGNTEAFF.

This chain uses TRBV28 with TRBJ2-1; 9 positions match TRBD2. The V and J ends lost 6 bases and 2 bases, in that order; junction bases with no gene match: 14. This CDR3 comprises 18 residues. Germline CDR1 and CDR2: MDHEN and SYDVKM. This CDR3 is CASRGGGRAGGAYNEQFF. As DNA, the CDR3 is TGTGCCAGCAGGGGCGGGGGGAGAGCGGGGGGAGCCTACAATGAGCAGTTCTTC.

Details on this clonotype: At one of its ends the junction is not consistent with the germline gene, which may arise from a read error. This chain links TRBV6-1 with TRBJ2-7; unclear D gene. The CDR3 has 15 amino acids. Germline V gene sequence: CDR1 MNHNS, CDR2 SASEGT. The CDR3 nucleotides are TGTGCCAGCAGTGCCCAGGCAGGTGGCTCCTACGGGCAGTACTTC. Encoded protein: CASSAQAGGSYGQYF.

This clonotype showed up many times. The gene calls are TRBV4-2 and TRBJ2-7; 8 positions match TRBD2. The germline gives CDR1 LGHNA, CDR2 YNFKEQ. The CDR3 spans 16 residues. Trimming cost V 0 bases and J 4 bases; bases outside gene matches: 8. CDR3 sequence: CASSQDVRGGVYEQYF. CDR3 bases: TGTGCCAGCAGCCAAGATGTCCGGGGGGGGGTTTACGAGCAGTACTTC.

This clonotype was counted at least ten times. The chain joins TRBV2 to TRBJ1-1; 8 nucleotides match TRBD1. V was pared by 6 bases and J by 5 bases, with 5 bases of the junction left unmatched. The CDR3 consists of 13 residues. From germline, CDR1 is SNHLY and CDR2 FYNNEI. In nucleotides, the CDR3 is TGTGCCAGCAGCGGACAGGGCGGGACTGAAGCTTTCTTT. Protein product: CASSGQGGTEAFF.

About this clonotype itself: A much larger clone is a single base away; this may be a read error. The chain combines TRBV6-4 with TRBJ2-1; weak D call: TRBD2 (6 bases). Germline values: CDR1 MRHNA, CDR2 SNTAGT. The CDR3 length is 13 residues. CDR3 sequence: CVSSVGSSNEQFF. Here the CDR3 DNA reads TGTGTCAGCAGTGTCGGGAGCAGCAATGAGCAGTTCTTC.

This clonotype was found a few times. The chain links TRBV9 to TRBJ2-5; 16 bases align to TRBD2. CDR3 length: 16 residues. CDR1 and CDR2 (germline): SGDLS, YYNGEE. V dropped 4 bases and J dropped 5; count of bases not matched to a gene: 5. Here the CDR3 reads CASSTGLAGGRETQYF. The CDR3 DNA is TGTGCCAGCAGCACGGGACTAGCGGGGGGGAGGGAGACCCAGTACTTC.

This clonotype occurred many times. The chain joins TRBV7-6 to TRBJ2-7; 9 nucleotides agree with TRBD2. V lost 1 base, J lost 4 bases, and 5 bases stayed unmatched. The germline V gene encodes CDR1 SGHVS and CDR2 FNYEAQ. The CDR3 consists of 15 residues. CDR3: CASSLGPSGDYEQYF. CDR3 sequence (DNA): TGTGCCAGCAGCTTAGGGCCTAGCGGGGATTACGAGCAGTACTTC.

The V and J genes are TRBV28 and TRBJ1-1; TRBD1 is a possible D gene (5 bases). V shed 4 bases and J shed 1 base, with 10 bases lying between them. Germline V gene data show CDR1 as MDHEN and CDR2 as SYDVKM. The CDR3 loop spans 14 amino acids. The CDR3 DNA reads as TGTGCCAGCAGTTCTCAAAGGGGGAACACTGAAGCTTTCTTT. Its protein is CASSSQRGNTEAFF. Full variable domain (missing parts from reference TRBV28 and TRBJ1-1): DVKVTQSSRYLVKRTGEKVFLECVQDMDHENMFWYRQDPGLGLRLIYFSYDVKMKEKGDIPEGYSVSREKKERFSLILESASTNQTSMYLCASSSQRGNTEAFFGQGTRLTVV.

V and J are TRBV4-1 and TRBJ1-5, with unresolved D. In germline, CDR1 is MGHRA, CDR2 YSYEKL. V lost 3 bases, J lost 6 bases, and 15 bases lay in between. There are 15 residues in the CDR3. Written as DNA, the CDR3 is TGCGCCAGCAGCCAGGACCTCGGGTCGAGTCAGCCCCAGCATTTT. Translation: CASSQDLGSSQPQHF.

This clonotype occurred a few times. V and J are TRBV7-2 and TRBJ1-5; D is uncertain. Trimming shortened V by 5 bases and J by 5 bases, and 10 bases separated the two germline ends. From germline, CDR1 is SGHTA and CDR2 FQGNSA. This CDR3 is 13 amino acids long. CDR3 coding DNA: TGTGCCAGCAGCCTATTGCGGGATCAGCCCCAGCATTTT. Translating it yields CASSLLRDQPQHF.

This clonotype was recorded once. V gene TRBV14 combines with J gene TRBJ2-1; no firm D call. The CDR3 loop spans 15 amino acids. Germline-derived CDR1 and CDR2 are SGHDN and FVKESK. The V end lost 5 bases, the J end lost 2 bases, and 13 bases lay between the germline ends. DNA of the CDR3: TGTGCCAGCAGCATCTCGCAAGGGCCCTACAATGAGCAGTTCTTC. This sequence encodes CASSISQGPYNEQFF.